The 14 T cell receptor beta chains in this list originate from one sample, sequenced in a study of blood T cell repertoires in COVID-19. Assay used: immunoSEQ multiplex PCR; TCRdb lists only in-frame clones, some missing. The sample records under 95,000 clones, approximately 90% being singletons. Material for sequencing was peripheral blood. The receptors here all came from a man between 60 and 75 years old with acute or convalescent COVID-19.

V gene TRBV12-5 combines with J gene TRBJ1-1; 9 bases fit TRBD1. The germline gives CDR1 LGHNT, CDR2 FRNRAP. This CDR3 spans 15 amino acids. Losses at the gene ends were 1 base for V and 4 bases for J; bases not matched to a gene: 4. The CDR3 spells CASGLGDRVSTEAFF. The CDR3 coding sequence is TGTGCTAGTGGTTTGGGGGACAGGGTTAGCACTGAAGCTTTCTTT. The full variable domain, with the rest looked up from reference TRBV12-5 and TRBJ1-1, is DARVTQTPRHKVTEMGQEVTMRCQPILGHNTVFWYRQTMMQGLELLAYFRNRAPLDDSGMPKDRFSAEMPDATLATLKIQPSEPRDSAVYFCASGLGDRVSTEAFFGQGTRLTVV.

The CDR3 nucleotides are TGCGCCAGCAGCCAAGAGAGCAGGGTTAACTATGGCTACACCTTC. Protein sequence: CASSQESRVNYGYTF. The rearrangement links TRBV4-3 to TRBJ1-2, with a weak D call TRBD1 (5 bases). CDR1 and CDR2 from the germline V gene are LGHNA and YSLEER. Trimming took off 0 bases at V and 1 base at J, with 9 bases between the two ends. The CDR3 consists of 15 residues.

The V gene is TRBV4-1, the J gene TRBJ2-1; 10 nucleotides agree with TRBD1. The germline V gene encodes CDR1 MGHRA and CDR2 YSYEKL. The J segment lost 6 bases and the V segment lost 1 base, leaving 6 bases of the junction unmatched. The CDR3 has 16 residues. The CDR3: CASSQVGQGKVNEQFF. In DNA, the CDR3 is TGCGCCAGCAGCCAAGTGGGACAGGGGAAGGTCAATGAGCAGTTCTTC.

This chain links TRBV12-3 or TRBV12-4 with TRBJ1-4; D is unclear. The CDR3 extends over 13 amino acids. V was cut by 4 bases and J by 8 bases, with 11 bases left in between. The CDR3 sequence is CASSSTLLEKLFF. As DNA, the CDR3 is TGTGCCAGCAGTTCGACTTTACTAGAAAAACTGTTTTTT.

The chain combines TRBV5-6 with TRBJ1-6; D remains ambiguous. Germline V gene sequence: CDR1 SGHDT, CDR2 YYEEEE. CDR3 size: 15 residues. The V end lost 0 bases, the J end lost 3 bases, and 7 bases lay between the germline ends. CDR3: CASSLGTDYNSPLHF. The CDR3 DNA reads TGTGCCAGCAGCTTGGGAACAGACTATAATTCACCCCTCCACTTT.

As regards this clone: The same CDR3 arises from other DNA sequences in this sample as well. The CDR3: CASSQDRQGAYGYTF. The CDR3 bases are TGCGCCAGCAGCCAAGATCGACAGGGGGCCTATGGCTACACCTTC. The V gene is TRBV4-1, the J gene TRBJ1-2; the match to TRBD1 covers 10 bases. Germline trimming cut 0 bases from V and 4 bases from J; bases unmatched to any gene: 2. The germline gives CDR1 MGHRA, CDR2 YSYEKL. The CDR3 is 15 residues long.

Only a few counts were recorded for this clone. The CDR3: CASRTGSFNTEAFF. CDR3 sequence (DNA): TGTGCCAGCAGGACGGGAAGTTTCAACACTGAAGCTTTCTTT. The chain joins TRBV2 to TRBJ1-1; D not certain. The germline V and J ends were trimmed by 6 bases and 2 bases, with 13 bases remaining between them. CDR3 length equals 14 residues. Germline V CDR1 and CDR2: SNHLY, FYNNEI.

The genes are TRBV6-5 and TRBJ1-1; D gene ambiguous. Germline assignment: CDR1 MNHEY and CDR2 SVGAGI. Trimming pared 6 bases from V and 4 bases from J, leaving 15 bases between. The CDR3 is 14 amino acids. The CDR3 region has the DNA TGTGCCAGCAGAAAGGAGTATATCGGCACTGAAGCTTTCTTT. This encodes CASRKEYIGTEAFF.

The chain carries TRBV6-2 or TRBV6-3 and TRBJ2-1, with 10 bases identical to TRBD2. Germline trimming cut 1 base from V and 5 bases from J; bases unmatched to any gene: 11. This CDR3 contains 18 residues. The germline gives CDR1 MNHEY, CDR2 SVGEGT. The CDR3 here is CASSYLRRLAGVNNEQFF. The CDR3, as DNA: TGTGCCAGCAGTTACTTAAGGAGGCTAGCGGGGGTCAACAATGAGCAGTTCTTC.

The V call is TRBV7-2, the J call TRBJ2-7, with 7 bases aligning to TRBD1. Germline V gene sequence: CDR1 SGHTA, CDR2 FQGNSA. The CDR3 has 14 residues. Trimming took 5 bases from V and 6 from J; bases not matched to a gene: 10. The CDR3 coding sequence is TGTGCCAGCAGCCCGGCAGGGGGTAGAAGCGAGCAGTACTTC. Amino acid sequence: CASSPAGGRSEQYF.

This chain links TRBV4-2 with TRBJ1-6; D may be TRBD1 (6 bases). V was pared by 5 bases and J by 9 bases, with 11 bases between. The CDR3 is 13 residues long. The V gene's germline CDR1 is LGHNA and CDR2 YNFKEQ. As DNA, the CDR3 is TGTGCCAGCAGCAGGGACAAAACTTCACCCCTCCACTTT. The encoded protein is CASSRDKTSPLHF.

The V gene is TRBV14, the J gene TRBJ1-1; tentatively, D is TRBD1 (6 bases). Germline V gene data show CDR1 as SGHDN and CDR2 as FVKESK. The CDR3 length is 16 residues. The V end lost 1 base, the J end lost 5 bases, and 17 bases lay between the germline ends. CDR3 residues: CASSQGAGRGWTEAFF. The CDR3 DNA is TGTGCCAGCAGCCAAGGGGCTGGAAGGGGGTGGACTGAAGCTTTCTTT.

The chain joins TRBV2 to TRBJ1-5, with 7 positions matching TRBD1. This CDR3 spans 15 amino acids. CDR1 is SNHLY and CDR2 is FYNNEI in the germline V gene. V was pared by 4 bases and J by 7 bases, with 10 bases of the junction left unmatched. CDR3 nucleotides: TGTGCCAGCAGTGGAGGGGGCGCAAGGGGGCAGCCCCAGCATTTT. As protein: CASSGGGARGQPQHF. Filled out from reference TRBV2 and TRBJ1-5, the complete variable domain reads EPEVTQTPSHQVTQMGQEVILRCVPISNHLYFYWYRQILGQKVEFLVSFYNNEISEKSEIFDDQFSVERPDGSNFTLKIRSTKLEDSAMYFCASSGGGARGQPQHFGDGTRLSIL.

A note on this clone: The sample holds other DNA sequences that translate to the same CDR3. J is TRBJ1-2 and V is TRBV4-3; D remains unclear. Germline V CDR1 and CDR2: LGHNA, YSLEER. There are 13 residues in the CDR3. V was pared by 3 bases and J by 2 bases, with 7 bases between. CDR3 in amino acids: CASSQAVNYGYTF. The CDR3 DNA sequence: TGCGCCAGCAGCCAGGCGGTGAACTATGGCTACACCTTC.